This is a list of T cell receptor beta chains from one sample in a study of blood T cells in healthy people across ages. TCRdb fed the 5' RACE reads into MiXCR, producing one record per CDR3 protein. Here the sample spans roughly 500,000 distinct CDR3 sequences, about 25% being singletons. Sample: blood. The receptors stem from a woman between 70 and 85 years old in good health. Both conserved end residues are part of each CDR3. A D gene is named only where the DNA matches it firmly. Size tells how often a clone was seen (once, few, many) or the class of an expanded clone, and some rows leave it out.

j_call v_call clone_size d_call cdr3_nt cdr3_aa
TRBJ2-7 TRBV20-1 few TRBD1 TGCAGTGCGGCCTCGGGGACAGGTCGCTACGAGCAGTACTTC CSAASGTGRYEQYF
TRBJ1-6 TRBV4-3 NA TRBD1 TGCGCCAGCAGCCAAGACTTTGGGGACAGGGGTAATTCACCCCTCCACTTT CASSQDFGDRGNSPLHF
TRBJ2-7 TRBV4-3 few NA TGCGCCAGCAGCCAGGGTTGGGGCTACGAGCAGTACTTC CASSQGWGYEQYF
TRBJ1-1 TRBV11-2 few NA TGTGCCAGCAGCTTAGTAGGGGGGATGTCTAGCACTGAAGCTTTCTTT CASSLVGGMSSTEAFF
TRBJ1-6 TRBV6-2/TRBV6-3 NA NA TGTGCCAGCGATTCAGGGATTAATTCACCCCTCCACTTT CASDSGINSPLHF
TRBJ1-1 TRBV2 few NA TGTGCCAGCCGATACAGGAACACTGAAGCTTTCTTT CASRYRNTEAFF
TRBJ1-3 TRBV6-5 NA NA TGTGCCAGCAGTTACAGAGGTGACAGACACATCTCTGGAAACACCATATATTTT CASSYRGDRHISGNTIYF
TRBJ2-1 TRBV20-1 NA TRBD2 TGCAGTGCCACCCTAGCGGGGAAATACAATGAGCAGTTCTTC CSATLAGKYNEQFF
TRBJ2-1 TRBV6-2/TRBV6-3 NA NA TGTGCCAGCAGTTACTCTCAGGGGAATGAGCAGTTCTTC CASSYSQGNEQFF
TRBJ1-1 TRBV7-9 many TRBD1 TGTGCCAGCACAGGGACAGGAGACACTGAAGCTTTCTTT CASTGTGDTEAFF
TRBJ2-7 TRBV19 NA TRBD2 TGTGCCAGTAGTATTCGGGGGGGATACGAGCAGTACTTC CASSIRGGYEQYF
TRBJ1-4 TRBV7-2 NA NA TGTGCCAGCAGCCGGACAGCAACTAATGAAGAACTGTTTTTT CASSRTATNEELFF
TRBJ2-3 TRBV6-2/TRBV6-3 NA TRBD1 TGTGCCAGCAGAAGGACAGGGTCAGATACGCAGTATTTT CASRRTGSDTQYF
TRBJ1-4 TRBV5-1 few NA TGCGCCAGCAGCTTTAAGGGGGGAGAAAAACTGTTTTTT CASSFKGGEKLFF
TRBJ2-5 TRBV5-1 NA NA TGCGCCAGCAGCACCACAGCGTCGGTTCAGACCCAGTACTTC CASSTTASVQTQYF
TRBJ2-7 TRBV28 NA NA TGTGCCAGCAGCGGCCCTCGGAACTACGAGCAGTACTTC CASSGPRNYEQYF
TRBJ2-4 TRBV3-1 many NA TGTGCCAGCTCTGGTTCCCGGAAAAACATTCAGTACTTC CASSGSRKNIQYF
TRBJ2-5 TRBV10-3 few NA TGTGCCATCAGCGGGGGGCCGAGGGAGACCCAGTACTTC CAISGGPRETQYF
TRBJ2-7 TRBV27 NA NA TGTGCCAGCCGCAGTGTTGGAACACTCTACGAGCAGTACTTC CASRSVGTLYEQYF
TRBJ1-4 TRBV4-1 few NA TGCGCCAGCAACGATCGGGGACGGAATAATGAAAAACTGTTTTTT CASNDRGRNNEKLFF
TRBJ2-3 TRBV2 many NA TGTGCCAGCAGAGAAGACCACACAGATACGCAGTATTTT CASREDHTDTQYF
TRBJ2-1 TRBV29-1 NA NA TGCAGCGTTGACGGTGGGGGGTCCGCCCGGTTCTTC CSVDGGGSARFF
TRBJ2-1 TRBV4-3 few NA TGCGCCAGCAGCCCTACAGGGCTGGATGAGCAGTTCTTC CASSPTGLDEQFF
TRBJ2-1 TRBV27 NA NA TGTGCCAGCAGTCCCTCAGGACTACACAATGAGCAGTTCTTC CASSPSGLHNEQFF
TRBJ2-6 TRBV29-1 NA NA TGCAGCGTTGACTCTGGGGCCAACGTCCTGACTTTC CSVDSGANVLTF
TRBJ2-1 TRBV2 NA TRBD1 TGTGCCAGCAGTGGATTTACAGGGGGCACCTACAATGAGCAGTTCTTC CASSGFTGGTYNEQFF
TRBJ2-2 TRBV7-8 few NA TGTGCCAGCAGCCGGGACGGATCTTTCACCGGGGAGCTGTTTTTT CASSRDGSFTGELFF
TRBJ2-5 TRBV20-1 NA TRBD1 TGCAGTGCGAACACAGGGGGCGGGACCCAGTACTTC CSANTGGGTQYF
TRBJ1-2 TRBV5-1 few TRBD1 TGCGCCAGCAGCTTACAGGGGGCGAGCGGCTACACCTTC CASSLQGASGYTF
TRBJ2-5 TRBV7-2 NA NA TGTGCCAGCAGCTTAGCGGTAGGGTGGGAGACCCAGTACTTC CASSLAVGWETQYF
TRBJ2-2 TRBV7-6 NA NA TGTGCCAGCAGCTTAGTTATCGGCGGGGAGCTGTTTTTT CASSLVIGGELFF
TRBJ1-4 TRBV20-1 NA NA TGCAGTGCTAGTGGGGCTTCAACTAATGAAAAACTGTTTTTT CSASGASTNEKLFF
TRBJ2-5 TRBV5-6 NA NA TGTGCCAGCAGCCCGCGACTAGACGCTGCATGGGAGACCCAGTACTTC CASSPRLDAAWETQYF
TRBJ1-3 TRBV20-1 NA NA TGCAGTGCTAGAGATCGTACAGCCCTCCCGTACTCTGGAAACACCATATATTTT CSARDRTALPYSGNTIYF
TRBJ1-6 TRBV20-1 NA NA TGCAGTGCTAGTCTTGACAGATTAAACAATTCACCCCTCCACTTT CSASLDRLNNSPLHF
TRBJ2-1 TRBV5-1 NA NA TGCGCCAGCAATCCCGACTCTATGGGGTACAATGAGCAGTTCTTC CASNPDSMGYNEQFF
TRBJ2-5 TRBV27 few TRBD1 TGTGCCAGCAGTAGCCGATCAGGGGGCAAGGAGACCCAGTACTTC CASSSRSGGKETQYF
TRBJ2-1 TRBV18 few NA TGTGCCAGCTCAGGGGGCTTTGGCGATGAGCAGTTCTTC CASSGGFGDEQFF
TRBJ2-5 TRBV29-1 NA TRBD1 TGCAGCATACATCAGGGGGCGCCTGAGACCCAGTACTTC CSIHQGAPETQYF
TRBJ2-5 TRBV6-2/TRBV6-3 NA NA TGTGCCAGCAGTTACGGACCAGAGACCCAGTACTTC CASSYGPETQYF
TRBJ1-5 TRBV3-1 NA TRBD1 TGTGCCAGCAGCCAAGGTTCCGACAGGGATCAGCCCCAGCATTTT CASSQGSDRDQPQHF